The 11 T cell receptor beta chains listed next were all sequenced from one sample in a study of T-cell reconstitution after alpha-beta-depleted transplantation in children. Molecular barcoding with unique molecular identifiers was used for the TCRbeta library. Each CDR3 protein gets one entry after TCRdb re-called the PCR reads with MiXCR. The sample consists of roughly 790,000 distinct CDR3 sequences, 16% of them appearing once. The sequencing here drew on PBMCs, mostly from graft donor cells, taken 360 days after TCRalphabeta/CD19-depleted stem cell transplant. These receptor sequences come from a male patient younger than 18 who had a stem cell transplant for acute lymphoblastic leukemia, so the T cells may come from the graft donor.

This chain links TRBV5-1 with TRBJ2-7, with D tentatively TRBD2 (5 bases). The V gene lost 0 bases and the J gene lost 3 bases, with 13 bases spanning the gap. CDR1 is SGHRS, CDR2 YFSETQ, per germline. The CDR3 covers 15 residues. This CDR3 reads CASSLDPGTFYEQYF. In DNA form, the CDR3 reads TGCGCCAGCAGCTTGGATCCGGGAACTTTCTACGAGCAGTACTTC.

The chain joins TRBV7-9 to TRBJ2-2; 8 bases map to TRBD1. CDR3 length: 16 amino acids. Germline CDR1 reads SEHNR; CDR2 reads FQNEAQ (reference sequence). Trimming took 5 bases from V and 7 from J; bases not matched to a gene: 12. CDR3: CASSDGTGNLRGELFF. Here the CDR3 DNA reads TGTGCCAGCAGCGACGGGACAGGAAATCTTCGCGGGGAGCTGTTTTTT.

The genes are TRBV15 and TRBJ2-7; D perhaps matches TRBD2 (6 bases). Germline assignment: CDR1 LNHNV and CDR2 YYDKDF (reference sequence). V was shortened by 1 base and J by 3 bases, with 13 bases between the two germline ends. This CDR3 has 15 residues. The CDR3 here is CATSRAGRGLYEQYF. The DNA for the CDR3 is TGTGCCACCAGCAGAGCCGGCCGGGGACTCTACGAGCAGTACTTC.

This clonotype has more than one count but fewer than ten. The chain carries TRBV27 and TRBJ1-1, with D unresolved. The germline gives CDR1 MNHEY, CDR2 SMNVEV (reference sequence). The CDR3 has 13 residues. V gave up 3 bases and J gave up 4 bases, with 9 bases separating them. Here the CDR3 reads CASSFLLATEAFF. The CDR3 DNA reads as TGTGCCAGCAGTTTCCTCCTGGCCACTGAAGCTTTCTTT.

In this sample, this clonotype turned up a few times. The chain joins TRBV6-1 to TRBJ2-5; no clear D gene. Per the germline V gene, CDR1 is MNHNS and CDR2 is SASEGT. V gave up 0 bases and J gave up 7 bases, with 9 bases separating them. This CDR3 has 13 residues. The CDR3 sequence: CASSEAPRRTQYF. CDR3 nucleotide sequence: TGTGCCAGCAGTGAAGCGCCCAGGAGGACCCAGTACTTC.

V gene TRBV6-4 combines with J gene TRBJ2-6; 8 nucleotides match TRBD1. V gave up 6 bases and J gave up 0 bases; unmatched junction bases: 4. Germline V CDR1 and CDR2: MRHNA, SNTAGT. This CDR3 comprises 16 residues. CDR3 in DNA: TGTGCCAGCAGCGGAACAGGGGGCTCTGGGGCCAACGTCCTGACTTTC. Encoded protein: CASSGTGGSGANVLTF.

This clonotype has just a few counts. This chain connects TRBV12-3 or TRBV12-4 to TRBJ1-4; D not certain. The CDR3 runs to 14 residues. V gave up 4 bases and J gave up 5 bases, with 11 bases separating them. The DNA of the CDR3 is TGTGCCAGCAGTTGGGCAGGTCAGAATGAAAAACTGTTTTTT. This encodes CASSWAGQNEKLFF.

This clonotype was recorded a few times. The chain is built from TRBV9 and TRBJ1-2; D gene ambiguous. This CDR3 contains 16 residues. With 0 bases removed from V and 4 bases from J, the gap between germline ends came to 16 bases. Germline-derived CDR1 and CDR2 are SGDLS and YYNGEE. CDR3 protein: CASSVGPRDSSYGYTF. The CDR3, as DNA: TGTGCCAGCAGCGTAGGGCCCCGAGACTCAAGCTATGGCTACACCTTC.

The chain's CDR3 is CASMPGGPIGELFF. CDR3 nucleotides: TGTGCCAGCATGCCGGGAGGGCCGATCGGGGAGCTGTTTTTT. V gene TRBV25-1 combines with J gene TRBJ2-2, with 8 nucleotides matching TRBD2. V shed 7 bases and J 7 bases; nucleotides not matched to a gene: 8. The CDR3 sequence is 14 residues long. The germline gives CDR1 MGHDK, CDR2 SYGVNS. Supplemented by reference TRBV25-1 and TRBJ2-2, the full variable domain reads EADIYQTPRYLVIGTGKKITLECSQTMGHDKMYWYQQDPGMELHLIHYSYGVNSTEKGDLSSESTVSRIRTEHFPLTLESARPSHTSQYLCASMPGGPIGELFFGEGSRLTVL.

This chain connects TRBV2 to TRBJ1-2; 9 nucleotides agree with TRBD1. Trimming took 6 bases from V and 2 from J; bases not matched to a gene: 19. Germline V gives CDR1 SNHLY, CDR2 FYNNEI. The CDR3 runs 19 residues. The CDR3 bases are TGTGCCAGCAGCCCGAACAGGGGGCTTGCCTTATTGGACAACTATGGCTACACCTTC. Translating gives CASSPNRGLALLDNYGYTF.

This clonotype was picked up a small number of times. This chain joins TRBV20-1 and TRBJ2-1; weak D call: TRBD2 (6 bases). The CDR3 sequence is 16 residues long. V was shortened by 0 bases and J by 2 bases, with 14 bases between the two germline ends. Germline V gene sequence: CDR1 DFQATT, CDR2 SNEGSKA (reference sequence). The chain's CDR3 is CSARDPWAGTYNEQFF. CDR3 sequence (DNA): TGCAGTGCTAGAGATCCATGGGCGGGGACCTACAATGAGCAGTTCTTC.